This paragraph reports one T cell receptor beta chain. The antigen remains unidentified. These data belong to a study of cytomegalovirus exposure and HLA in healthy donors. Points from the study as a whole: Relative to the roughly 690-donor mean, N-insertions were reportedly fewer in an Asian-associated ancestry cluster in a later analysis.

Germline CDR1 and CDR2: SGHKS and YYEKEE (reference sequence). This CDR3 is 14 amino acids long. Trimming took off 2 bases at V and 3 bases at J, with 12 bases between the two ends. 60 Vbeta and 13 Jbeta primers were used in PCR. The protocol was immunoSEQ multiplex PCR, while the TCRdb copy is restricted to in-frame clones and leaves out a portion. The sample shows about 120,000 clones, under 85% of them seen only once. The chain has TRBV5-5 and TRBJ2-7; TRBD1 is a possible D gene (7 bases). The sequence came from a human donor in good health. Material: PBMCs. CDR3 sequence: CASSFGQGGYEQYF. The CDR3 DNA reads TGTGCCAGCAGCTTCGGCCAGGGGGGCTACGAGCAGTACTTC.